Included here is one TCR beta chain sequence, with context. Its antigen is not known. The junction does not match germline at one end; this may be a read error. Sequenced by immunoSEQ multiplex PCR; TCRdb stores in-frame clones only, minus some. The data hold 150,000 to 200,000 clones, with about 90% observed a single time. The germline V gene has CDR1 MNHEY and CDR2 SVGEGT. The CDR3 length is 13 residues. This specimen comes from a study of T cell responses to AZD1222 COVID-19 vaccine. Findings and limits, study-wide: The donor group comprised mostly white British people and more females; the analysis possibly underestimated clonal diversity. Nearly half of the spike-specific TCRs reportedly recognize variant regions that carry no mutations.

The specimen was peripheral blood, collected 28 days after the second AZD1222 dose. V and J are TRBV6-2 or TRBV6-3 and TRBJ1-2; D unresolved. This TCR was sampled from an adult who received the AZD1222 COVID-19 vaccine. DNA for the CDR3: TGTGCCAGCAGTTTCGGACGGATCTATGGCCACACCTTC. It specifies CASSFGRIYGHTF.